The 28 T cell receptor beta chains given below trace back to one sample, sequenced in a study of blood T cell repertoires in COVID-19. Clones were sequenced by immunoSEQ multiplex PCR, and TCRdb holds only the in-frame ones, with some missing. Of approximately 230,000 clones in the sample, about 91% were seen once. The sequencing sample was made of peripheral blood. The receptors stem from a woman aged 30 to 39 with COVID-19, enrolled during active disease.

V is TRBV27 and J is TRBJ2-3; 7 bases agree with TRBD1. V was pared by 11 bases and J by 1 base, with 6 bases of the junction left unmatched. Germline assignment: CDR1 MNHEY and CDR2 SMNVEV (reference sequence). The CDR3 totals 13 residues. The chain's CDR3 is CAARGLGTDTQYF. The CDR3 DNA reads TGTGCCGCGAGGGGGCTGGGCACAGATACGCAGTATTTT.

The chain combines TRBV6-2 or TRBV6-3 with TRBJ2-3, with 7 bases aligning to TRBD1. J gave up 0 bases and V 2 bases, and 8 bases lay outside the gene matches. The germline V gene encodes CDR1 MNHEY and CDR2 SVGEGT. The CDR3 loop spans 17 amino acids. CDR3 sequence (DNA): TGTGCCAGCAGTTACGTGGGACAGCGGTTGAGCACAGATACGCAGTATTTT. It translates to CASSYVGQRLSTDTQYF.

The rearrangement uses TRBV11-2 and TRBJ1-2; D is perhaps TRBD1 (6 bases). Looked up from germline, CDR1 is SGHAT and CDR2 is FQNNGV. The CDR3 contains 15 residues. Trimming left V 4 bases short and J 4 bases short, with 16 bases between. The CDR3 DNA reads TGTGCCAGCAGCTCACTCAGACAGGCGCGCTATGGCTACACCTTC. Amino acid sequence: CASSSLRQARYGYTF.

This clone was counted a single time. The chain uses TRBV27 and TRBJ2-2; TRBD1 matches at 8 bases. Germline V gene lookup returns CDR1 MNHEY and CDR2 SMNVEV (reference sequence). This CDR3 is 17 amino acids long. Unmatched junction bases numbered 11, after V lost 3 bases and J lost 5 bases. In nucleotides, the CDR3 is TGTGCCAGCAGTTTTCGGGGACAGGTTAAGTGGACCGGGGAGCTGTTTTTT. Amino acid sequence: CASSFRGQVKWTGELFF.

This chain uses TRBV5-1 with TRBJ2-3; TRBD1 agrees at 7 bases. CDR3 length equals 13 residues. Germline CDR1 SGHRS, CDR2 YFSETQ. V gave up 3 bases and J gave up 5 bases; unmatched junction bases: 3. The CDR3 coding sequence is TGCGCCAGCAGCTATCGGACAGGAGATACGCAGTATTTT. It specifies CASSYRTGDTQYF. The whole variable domain, filled in from reference TRBV5-1 and TRBJ2-3, reads KAGVTQTPRYLIKTRGQQVTLSCSPISGHRSVSWYQQTPGQGLQFLFEYFSETQRNKGNFPGRFSGRQFSNSRSEMNVSTLELGDSALYLCASSYRTGDTQYFGPGTRLTVL.

The gene calls are TRBV10-3 and TRBJ1-3; D perhaps matches TRBD1 (5 bases). The CDR3 runs 14 residues. Trimming left V 10 bases short and J 0 bases short, with 13 bases between. Germline V CDR1 and CDR2: ENHRY, SYGVKD. CDR3 sequence reads: CATGGNPSGNTIYF. The CDR3 DNA reads TGTGCCACTGGGGGGAACCCCTCTGGAAACACCATATATTTT.

V is TRBV6-4 and J is TRBJ1-2; 8 bases are shared with TRBD1. With 0 bases clipped from V and 8 bases from J, the junction kept 11 bases outside the gene matches. Germline loops: CDR1 MRHNA, CDR2 SNTAGT. CDR3 length equals 16 residues. The CDR3 DNA follows: TGTGCCAGCAGTGACTCGGGACAGGATCCTTGGTCGGGCTACACCTTC. Its protein is CASSDSGQDPWSGYTF.

This clone was detected a few times. This rearrangement joins TRBV7-9 to TRBJ1-2; D is ambiguous. The ends were cut back, 5 bases at V and 2 bases at J, with 12 bases in the middle. This CDR3 has 14 amino acids. Per germline, CDR1 SEHNR and CDR2 FQNEAQ (reference sequence). The CDR3 DNA follows: TGTGCCAGCAGCCCTCGGGGAGAAAACTATGGCTACACCTTC. This gives the protein CASSPRGENYGYTF.

The rearrangement uses TRBV14 and TRBJ1-6; tentative D call: TRBD1 (5 bases). CDR1 SGHDN and CDR2 FVKESK come from the germline V gene. Trimming pared 5 bases from V and 10 bases from J, leaving 9 bases between. CDR3 length equals 12 residues. The CDR3 reads CASSGGGSPLHF. DNA of the CDR3: TGTGCCAGCAGCGGGGGAGGGTCACCCCTCCACTTT.

The chain has TRBV7-8 and TRBJ2-7; 7 bases map to TRBD1. CDR3 length: 14 amino acids. With V trimmed by 5 bases and J by 2 bases, 6 bases remained unmatched. Germline values: CDR1 SGHVS, CDR2 FQNEAQ. The CDR3 here is CASSPPGGAYEQYF. In DNA form, the CDR3 reads TGTGCCAGCAGCCCTCCAGGGGGAGCCTACGAGCAGTACTTC. The variable domain in full, with the rest retrieved from reference TRBV7-8 and TRBJ2-7, is GAGVSQSPRYKVAKRGQDVALRCDPISGHVSLFWYQQALGQGPEFLTYFQNEAQLDKSGLPSDRFFAERPEGSVSTLKIQRTQQEDSAVYLCASSPPGGAYEQYFGPGTRLTVT.

The chain uses TRBV3-1 (or the pseudogene TRBV3-2) and TRBJ2-1; TRBD2 aligns across 13 bases. Germline values: CDR1 LGHDT, CDR2 YNNKEL (reference sequence). This CDR3 contains 16 residues. V dropped 4 bases and J dropped 6; count of bases not matched to a gene: 6. CDR3 loop: CASSPSLAGGVNEQFF. Written as DNA, the CDR3 is TGTGCCAGCAGCCCGTCACTAGCGGGAGGGGTCAATGAGCAGTTCTTC.

DNA for the CDR3: TGTGCCAGCAGCGCAGAGACAGGGCCGAGCTCCTACGAGCAGTACGTC. It codes for CASSAETGPSSYEQYV. The chain carries TRBV7-9 and TRBJ2-7; 7 nucleotides align to TRBD1. From germline, CDR1 is SEHNR and CDR2 FQNEAQ (reference sequence). V was pared by 5 bases and J by 0 bases, with 10 bases of the junction left unmatched. This CDR3 comprises 16 residues.

Only a few counts were recorded for this clone. The J gene is TRBJ2-3, the V gene TRBV13, with 12 bases aligning to TRBD2. CDR1 and CDR2 from the germline V gene are PRHDT and FYEKMQ (reference sequence). Germline trimming cut 5 bases from V and 6 bases from J; bases unmatched to any gene: 12. CDR3 length: 17 amino acids. CDR3 sequence (DNA): TGTGCCAGCAGCCGGGGACTAGCGGGTCTTCTAAGGGATACGCAGTATTTT. It is translated as CASSRGLAGLLRDTQYF.

The rearrangement uses TRBV28 and TRBJ2-5, with D maybe TRBD1 (7 bases). The CDR3 contains 16 residues. The ends were cut back, 2 bases at V and 5 bases at J, with 18 bases in the middle. CDR1 is MDHEN, CDR2 SYDVKM, per germline. Here the CDR3 reads CASSLQGGGLGETQYF. The CDR3 DNA reads as TGTGCCAGCAGTTTACAGGGGGGCGGGTTAGGGGAGACCCAGTACTTC.

The chain is built from TRBV27 and TRBJ2-2; D may be TRBD2 (6 bases). CDR1 and CDR2 (germline): MNHEY, SMNVEV (reference sequence). The CDR3 is 18 residues long. Trimming stripped 5 bases from V and 0 bases from J, with 19 bases between. CDR3 residues: CASSPTPWRAANTGELFF. The CDR3, as DNA: TGTGCCAGCAGTCCGACTCCGTGGAGGGCCGCGAACACCGGGGAGCTGTTTTTT.

There are a few counts of this clone. The chain uses TRBV5-4 and TRBJ2-5, with a weak D call TRBD1 (5 bases). This CDR3 spans 16 amino acids. V lost 0 bases and J 1 base, leaving 13 bases between the germline ends. The germline gives CDR1 SGHNT, CDR2 YYREEE (reference sequence). The CDR3 spells CASSLGQGPLQETQYF. In DNA form, the CDR3 reads TGTGCCAGCAGCTTGGGTCAGGGCCCACTCCAAGAGACCCAGTACTTC.

V is TRBV7-9 and J is TRBJ1-1; possible D gene TRBD1, 6 bases. V lost 5 bases to trimming and J lost 1 base, with 17 bases between them. Per germline, CDR1 SEHNR and CDR2 FQNEAQ (reference sequence). This CDR3 has 16 residues. CDR3 nucleotides: TGTGCCAGCAGCCCCTTTGGGGGGGCCTGGAACACTGAAGCTTTCTTT. Translating gives CASSPFGGAWNTEAFF.

As concerns this clone: The identical CDR3 is also encoded by other nucleotide sequences in the sample. This chain uses TRBV6-2 or TRBV6-3 with TRBJ1-1; a possible D gene is TRBD1 (5 bases). This CDR3 has 13 residues. The V end was cut by 6 bases, the J end by 4 bases, with 12 bases between. Germline V gene sequence: CDR1 MNHEY, CDR2 SVGEGT. CDR3 in amino acids: CASRPGRGTEAFF. CDR3 DNA: TGTGCCAGCAGGCCTGGGAGGGGCACTGAAGCTTTCTTT.

J is TRBJ2-3 and V is TRBV5-1; possible D gene TRBD1, 6 bases. V lost 0 bases and J 3 bases, leaving 11 bases between the germline ends. CDR3 size: 15 residues. In germline, CDR1 is SGHRS, CDR2 YFSETQ. The CDR3 bases are TGCGCCAGCAGCTTGGATGGCAGGGGAACAGATACGCAGTATTTT. Translated, it gives CASSLDGRGTDTQYF.

This chain connects TRBV10-2 to TRBJ1-5; D not certain. Germline V CDR1 and CDR2: WSHSY, SAAADI. CDR3 length equals 14 residues. The ends were cut back, 4 bases at V and 0 bases at J, with 7 bases in the middle. CDR3 coding DNA: TGCGCCAGCAGTGGGAGGGATAGCAATCAGCCCCAGCATTTT. This sequence encodes CASSGRDSNQPQHF.

V is TRBV5-6 and J is TRBJ1-5; TRBD1 matches at 7 bases. This CDR3 is 14 amino acids long. The V gene's germline CDR1 is SGHDT and CDR2 YYEEEE. V lost 3 bases to trimming and J lost 4 bases; unmatched junction nucleotides: 4. The CDR3 sequence is CASSSTGTNQPQHF. CDR3 bases: TGTGCCAGCAGCTCGACAGGGACTAATCAGCCCCAGCATTTT.

The CDR3 DNA reads as TGTGCCAGCTCACTCGGGACAAACTCTGGAAACACCATATATTTT. Protein sequence: CASSLGTNSGNTIYF. The genes are TRBV18 and TRBJ1-3, with D possibly matching TRBD1 (6 bases). The germline V gene has CDR1 KGHSH and CDR2 LQKENI. V shed 4 bases and J shed 0 bases, with 10 bases lying between them. This CDR3 comprises 15 residues.

This rearrangement joins TRBV4-1 to TRBJ1-4; D gene uncertain. CDR3 length: 16 amino acids. In germline, CDR1 is MGHRA, CDR2 YSYEKL. V gave up 0 bases and J gave up 0 bases, with 8 bases separating them. Here the CDR3 reads CASSQESGATNEKLFF. The CDR3 DNA sequence: TGCGCCAGCAGCCAAGAATCGGGTGCAACTAATGAAAAACTGTTTTTT.

The chain carries TRBV11-2 and TRBJ2-5; 7 positions match TRBD2. Per germline, CDR1 SGHAT and CDR2 FQNNGV. The J segment lost 3 bases and the V segment lost 1 base, leaving 8 bases of the junction unmatched. The CDR3 consists of 16 residues. CDR3 loop: CASSLGTSGIEETQYF. DNA of the CDR3: TGTGCCAGCAGCTTAGGGACTAGTGGAATCGAAGAGACCCAGTACTTC.

In its sample, this clone was seen once. The V gene is TRBV9, the J gene TRBJ1-2, with a weak D call TRBD1 (5 bases). Trimming took off 0 bases at V and 2 bases at J, with 11 bases between the two ends. This CDR3 contains 15 residues. In germline, CDR1 is SGDLS, CDR2 YYNGEE. CDR3 sequence (DNA): TGTGCCAGCAGCGTAGAATATGCAGGGAACTATGGCTACACCTTC. This sequence encodes CASSVEYAGNYGYTF.

The chain's CDR3 is CASSGDEGLAGGRKYNEQFF. CDR3 in DNA: TGTGCCAGCAGTGGGGATGAGGGACTAGCGGGAGGGCGCAAGTACAATGAGCAGTTCTTC. This chain connects TRBV6-1 to TRBJ2-1; 16 bases agree with TRBD2. V shed 4 bases, J shed 4 bases, and the junction held 13 bases outside the gene matches. Germline CDR1 and CDR2: MNHNS and SASEGT. The CDR3 is 20 amino acids.

The V call is TRBV6-1, the J call TRBJ2-7; tentative D call: TRBD1 (8 bases). CDR3 length: 13 residues. The germline V gene encodes CDR1 MNHNS and CDR2 SASEGT. The ends were cut back, 2 bases at V and 7 bases at J, with 12 bases in the middle. DNA for the CDR3: TGTGCCAGCAGTGAATACAGGGGGGGGGAGCAGTACGTC. Its translation: CASSEYRGGEQYV.

The rearrangement uses TRBV28 and TRBJ1-5; 10 nucleotides agree with TRBD1. Trimming cost V 8 bases and J 2 bases; bases outside gene matches: 15. The CDR3 has 18 amino acids. The germline V gene encodes CDR1 MDHEN and CDR2 SYDVKM. The CDR3 sequence: CASCSGQGKNQGNQPQHF. CDR3 DNA sequence: TGTGCCAGCTGCTCGGGACAGGGGAAAAATCAGGGCAATCAGCCCCAGCATTTT. The whole variable domain, remainder taken from reference TRBV28 and TRBJ1-5, is DVKVTQSSRYLVKRTGEKVFLECVQDMDHENMFWYRQDPGLGLRLIYFSYDVKMKEKGDIPEGYSVSREKKERFSLILESASTNQTSMYLCASCSGQGKNQGNQPQHFGDGTRLSIL.